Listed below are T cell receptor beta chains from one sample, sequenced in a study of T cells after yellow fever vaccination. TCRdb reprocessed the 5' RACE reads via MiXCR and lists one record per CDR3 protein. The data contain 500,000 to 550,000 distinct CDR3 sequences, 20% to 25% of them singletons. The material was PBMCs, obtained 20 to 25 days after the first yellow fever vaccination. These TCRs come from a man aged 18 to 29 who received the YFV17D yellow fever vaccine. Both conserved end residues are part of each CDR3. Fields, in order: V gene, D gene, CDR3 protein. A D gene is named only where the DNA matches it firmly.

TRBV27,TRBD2,CASSPLAGGPSRDEQYF
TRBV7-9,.,CASSFWGLDYGYTF
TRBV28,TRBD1,CASRQRDRRVGELFF
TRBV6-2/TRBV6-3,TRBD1,CASSFSGTAAYEQYF
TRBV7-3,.,CASSALGESTDTQYF
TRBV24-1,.,CATSMGDYGYTF
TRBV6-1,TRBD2,CASTGVAGGSGELFF
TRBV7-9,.,CASSRGLLNTEAFF
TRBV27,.,CASSLSRVTGELFF
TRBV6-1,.,CASSKQGGEKLFF
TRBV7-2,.,CASSFYKNTEAFF
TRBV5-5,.,CASSLMSGRSNQPQHF
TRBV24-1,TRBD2,CATSEAGTMHTDTQYF
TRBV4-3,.,CASSQSGGDSTDTQYF
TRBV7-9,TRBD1,CASSNNRGSTEAFF
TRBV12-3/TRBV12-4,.,CASSGSGDTQYF
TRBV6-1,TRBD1,CASSEARYRGATGYTF
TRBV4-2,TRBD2,CASSQGGRGDETQYF
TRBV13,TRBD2,CASSSAGGYNEQFF
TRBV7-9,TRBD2,CASSPRRGGATQYF
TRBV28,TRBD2,CASSSVAGVDTQYF
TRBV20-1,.,CSAEAGTIFFNGYTF
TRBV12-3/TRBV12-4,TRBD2,CASSSGTSGHEQFF
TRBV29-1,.,CSVGAGATGELFF
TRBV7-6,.,CASSSYEVRNTEAFF
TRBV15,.,CATSLELGETQYF
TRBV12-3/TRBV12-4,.,CASSLDLSQPQHF
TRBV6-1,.,CASRREQANTEAFF